This entry lists 27 T cell receptor beta chains sequenced from one sample in a study of a mutant IDH1 vaccine in newly diagnosed glioma. No antigen has been assigned to these receptors. Time point noted: week 23, last vaccination. Doses of 300 ug of mutant IDH1 20-mer peptide were given with topical imiquimod. Produced via immunoSEQ multiplex PCR; TCRdb's table is partial and in-frame only. The table shows 70,000 to 95,000 clones, with more than 80% occurring only once. Here the sequenced sample was PBMCs, taken from a glioma patient whose treatment included an IDH1 peptide vaccine. These TCRs come from a woman in her forties or fifties with glioma.

CDR3 sequence: CASSPPRTGNTGELFF. The CDR3, as DNA: TGCGCCAGCAGCCCTCCTCGGACGGGGAACACCGGGGAGCTGTTTTTT. The chain combines TRBV5-1 with TRBJ2-2; D ambiguous. CDR1 is SGHRS, CDR2 YFSETQ, per germline. This CDR3 has 16 residues. The V end lost 4 bases, the J end lost 1 base, and 14 bases lay between the germline ends.

This rearrangement joins TRBV7-9 to TRBJ1-5; no firm D call. V lost 6 bases and J lost 0, with 18 bases in between. This CDR3 has 17 residues. CDR1 SEHNR and CDR2 FQNEAQ come from the germline V gene (reference sequence). The CDR3 bases are TGTGCCAGCAGTCTAAGGGCTGGGGAGGATAGCAATCAGCCCCAGCATTTT. Encoded protein: CASSLRAGEDSNQPQHF.

The rearrangement uses TRBV29-1 and TRBJ2-3; D not certain. V was pared by 5 bases and J by 6 bases, with 15 bases between. This CDR3 is built from 13 residues. Germline V gene sequence: CDR1 SQVTM, CDR2 ANQGSEA. CDR3 bases: TGCAGCGTTCGACTCTGGGATCGGGATACGCAGTATTTT. Translating it yields CSVRLWDRDTQYF.

This clone appeared once. The chain links TRBV7-3 to TRBJ2-7; 7 positions match TRBD2. CDR3 size: 16 residues. Germline CDR1 and CDR2: SGHTA and FQGTGA. V was clipped by 0 bases and J by 3 bases; unmatched bases: 8. The CDR3 loop is CASSLTPAGFNYEQYF. CDR3 bases: TGTGCCAGCAGCTTAACCCCAGCGGGATTTAACTACGAGCAGTACTTC.

The chain carries TRBV6-6 and TRBJ1-1; the match to TRBD1 covers 7 bases. The CDR3 covers 15 residues. Germline CDR1 is MNHNY and CDR2 is SVGAGI (reference sequence). V shed 5 bases, J shed 1 base, and the junction held 7 bases outside the gene matches. The CDR3 spells CASSLTGTANTEAFF. The CDR3 DNA reads TGTGCCAGCAGTCTAACCGGGACAGCGAACACTGAAGCTTTCTTT.

The J gene is TRBJ2-7, the V gene TRBV19, with TRBD1 matching over 10 bases. V trimming: 5 bases; J trimming: 5 bases; junction bases outside the gene matches: 9. The germline gives CDR1 LNHDA, CDR2 SQIVND (reference sequence). CDR3 size: 15 residues. CDR3 protein: CASSLNRDRGHEQYF. The CDR3 DNA sequence: TGTGCCAGTAGTCTGAACCGGGACAGGGGCCACGAGCAGTACTTC.

The table lists this clone with a count of one. This sample also contains other DNA sequences that code for the same CDR3. For the CDR3, the DNA is TGTGCCAGCAGAGACGACAGGGTGAGAGCTTTCTTT. Translating gives CASRDDRVRAFF. The rearrangement links TRBV28 to TRBJ1-1, with 7 bases aligning to TRBD1. Germline CDR1 is MDHEN and CDR2 is SYDVKM. V shed 6 bases and J 10 bases; nucleotides not matched to a gene: 8. The CDR3 is 12 amino acids.

The chain is built from TRBV30 and TRBJ2-5, with TRBD2 identical over 9 bases. The CDR3 spans 15 residues. Germline V gives CDR1 GTSNPN, CDR2 SVGIG (reference sequence). J was trimmed by 5 bases and V by 0 bases; bases with no gene match: 7. The CDR3 DNA reads TGTGCCTGGAGTGTAGCGGGAGGATCTGCTGAGACCCAGTACTTC. This sequence encodes CAWSVAGGSAETQYF.

The J gene is TRBJ2-5, the V gene TRBV2, with TRBD2 matching over 9 bases. The CDR3 is made up of 15 amino acids. With V trimmed by 5 bases and J by 2 bases, 6 bases remained unmatched. Germline CDR1 SNHLY, CDR2 FYNNEI. In DNA form, the CDR3 reads TGTGCCAGCAGTTCCGCGACTAGCGGTCAAGAGACCCAGTACTTC. This gives the protein CASSSATSGQETQYF. Drawing the rest from reference TRBV2 and TRBJ2-5, the complete variable domain is EPEVTQTPSHQVTQMGQEVILRCVPISNHLYFYWYRQILGQKVEFLVSFYNNEISEKSEIFDDQFSVERPDGSNFTLKIRSTKLEDSAMYFCASSSATSGQETQYFGPGTRLLVL.

The chain joins TRBV27 to TRBJ2-5; perhaps TRBD2 as D (6 bases). The germline gives CDR1 MNHEY, CDR2 SMNVEV (reference sequence). This CDR3 comprises 16 residues. V gave up 0 bases and J gave up 3 bases, with 14 bases separating them. The CDR3 reads CASSLSRRGLKETQYF. The CDR3 nucleotides read TGTGCCAGCAGTTTATCGCGACGGGGACTGAAAGAGACCCAGTACTTC.

V usage is TRBV9 and J usage is TRBJ2-1, with 15 bases identical to TRBD2. Unmatched junction bases numbered 14, after V lost 4 bases and J lost 6 bases. The length of the CDR3 is 19 residues. CDR1 and CDR2 (germline): SGDLS, YYNGEE. Here the CDR3 DNA reads TGTGCCAGCAGCCCCACCGGACTAGCGGGAGGGCCTGGGGGCAATGAGCAGTTCTTC. This translates into CASSPTGLAGGPGGNEQFF.

The rearrangement joins TRBV6-5 to TRBJ2-5, with D hard to call. V was cut by 4 bases and J by 5 bases, with 14 bases left in between. Germline CDR1 is MNHEY and CDR2 is SVGAGI. The CDR3 covers 14 residues. Written as DNA, the CDR3 is TGTGCCAGCAGTTTTCAAGACGCTGGGGAGACCCAGTACTTC. Its protein product is CASSFQDAGETQYF.

The V gene is TRBV27, the J gene TRBJ1-2, with 7 positions matching TRBD1. This CDR3 spans 12 amino acids. V shed 8 bases and J 4 bases; nucleotides not matched to a gene: 4. The germline V gene has CDR1 MNHEY and CDR2 SMNVEV (reference sequence). The CDR3 sequence is CASRGQPYGYTF. CDR3 nucleotides: TGTGCCAGCCGGGGACAGCCCTATGGCTACACCTTC.

The chain carries TRBV2 and TRBJ2-1, with 12 positions matching TRBD2. The CDR3 runs 15 residues. The ends lost 6 bases at V and 6 bases at J; junction bases unmatched: 6. Germline V lookup: CDR1 SNHLY, CDR2 FYNNEI. CDR3 protein: CASSRLAGVGNEQFF. In DNA form, the CDR3 reads TGTGCCAGCAGCCGACTAGCGGGAGTTGGCAATGAGCAGTTCTTC.

The chain couples TRBV5-3 to TRBJ2-1; D gene unclear. TRBV5-3 is an ORF for which the function is uncertain. The CDR3 sequence is 12 residues long. V gave up 0 bases and J gave up 5 bases, with 3 bases separating them. Here the CDR3 DNA reads TGTGCCAGAAGCTTGGGGCACAATGAGCAGTTCTTC. Translation: CARSLGHNEQFF.

The chain is built from TRBV27 and TRBJ2-1, with 7 bases fitting TRBD1. The V gene's germline CDR1 is MNHEY and CDR2 SMNVEV (reference sequence). CDR3 length: 16 amino acids. Trimming removed 5 bases from V and 8 bases from J; junction bases left unmatched: 15. The chain's CDR3 is CASSPWTGPTVDEQFF. As DNA, the CDR3 is TGTGCCAGCAGTCCATGGACAGGCCCCACGGTGGATGAGCAGTTCTTC.

The gene calls are TRBV2 and TRBJ2-5, with 7 bases identical to TRBD1. This CDR3 spans 14 amino acids. J was trimmed by 1 base and V by 7 bases; bases with no gene match: 6. The V gene's germline CDR1 is SNHLY and CDR2 FYNNEI. The CDR3, as DNA: TGTGCCAGCAACGATGGACAGGCCCAAGAGACCCAGTACTTC. It translates to CASNDGQAQETQYF.

The chain joins TRBV7-9 to TRBJ2-3, with D possibly matching TRBD1 (6 bases). CDR1 SEHNR and CDR2 FQNEAQ come from the germline V gene (reference sequence). The CDR3 is 13 amino acids. V lost 1 base, J lost 7 bases, and 9 bases lay in between. CDR3: CASSLGQGNTQYF. DNA for the CDR3: TGTGCCAGCAGCTTAGGGCAGGGGAATACGCAGTATTTT.

The chain is built from TRBV6-1 and TRBJ2-7; 12 bases line up with TRBD1. The length of the CDR3 is 17 residues. Germline V lookup: CDR1 MNHNS, CDR2 SASEGT. The J segment lost 6 bases and the V segment lost 4 bases, leaving 13 bases of the junction unmatched. CDR3 residues: CASSVRDRGRSPSEQYF. The CDR3 DNA follows: TGTGCCAGCAGTGTCCGGGACAGGGGGCGATCCCCGAGCGAGCAGTACTTC.

This clone has only a few counts. The J gene is TRBJ1-5, the V gene TRBV6-1, with TRBD1 identical over 7 bases. V lost 1 base and J lost 8; bases outside the gene matches: 8. The CDR3 is 15 amino acids. Per the germline V gene, CDR1 is MNHNS and CDR2 is SASEGT. The CDR3 loop reads CASSEEAGGQEPQHF. The CDR3 region has the DNA TGTGCCAGCAGTGAAGAGGCAGGCGGACAGGAGCCCCAGCATTTT.

This chain links TRBV5-1 with TRBJ1-1, with no clear D. CDR3 length equals 15 residues. Trimming took off 0 bases at V and 0 bases at J, with 9 bases between the two ends. CDR1 SGHRS and CDR2 YFSETQ come from the germline V gene. CDR3 DNA sequence: TGCGCCAGCAGCTTGGCCGTGGGCATGAACACTGAAGCTTTCTTT. Translated: CASSLAVGMNTEAFF.

This clone was seen a single time. The chain uses TRBV27 and TRBJ2-5; the D gene is possibly TRBD2 (6 bases). This CDR3 has 12 amino acids. V dropped 3 bases and J dropped 5 bases, with 7 bases sitting between them. Germline lookup yields CDR1 MNHEY and CDR2 SMNVEV (reference sequence). In nucleotides, the CDR3 is TGTGCCAGCAGTTTGGAGGGGGAGACCCAGTACTTC. Amino acid sequence: CASSLEGETQYF.

The chain joins TRBV5-1 to TRBJ1-2, with D hard to call. CDR1 is SGHRS, CDR2 YFSETQ, per germline. The CDR3 loop spans 13 amino acids. V shed 4 bases and J shed 4 bases, with 11 bases lying between them. The CDR3 sequence is CASSRTLAYGYTF. The DNA for the CDR3 is TGCGCCAGCAGCCGGACCCTGGCCTATGGCTACACCTTC.

This clone was picked up one time. The CDR3 sequence is CASSFNRQLNTEAFF. CDR3 nucleotide sequence: TGTGCCAGCAGTTTTAATAGACAGTTGAACACTGAAGCTTTCTTT. V gene TRBV7-8 combines with J gene TRBJ1-1, with a tentative D call TRBD1 (5 bases). Trimming pared 6 bases from V and 0 bases from J, leaving 14 bases between. CDR1 is SGHVS and CDR2 is FQNEAQ in the germline V gene. The CDR3 loop spans 15 amino acids.

V usage is TRBV10-2 and J usage is TRBJ2-1, with 10 bases lining up with TRBD2. Trimming cost V 8 bases and J 9 bases; bases outside gene matches: 13. From germline, CDR1 is WSHSY and CDR2 SAAADI. The CDR3 runs to 15 residues. The CDR3 here is CASVGLAGVASEQFF. The CDR3 bases are TGCGCCAGCGTTGGTCTAGCGGGAGTAGCAAGTGAGCAGTTCTTC.

DNA of the CDR3: TGTGCCAGCATCCCCACGGCACCCATTAGCAATCAGCCCCAGCATTTT. As protein: CASIPTAPISNQPQHF. This rearrangement joins TRBV28 to TRBJ1-5; D remains ambiguous. Trimming took off 7 bases at V and 0 bases at J, with 16 bases between the two ends. This CDR3 has 16 residues. CDR1 MDHEN and CDR2 SYDVKM come from the germline V gene.

The chain employs TRBV28 and TRBJ2-3, with 8 bases lining up with TRBD1. V shed 3 bases, J shed 4 bases, and the junction held 9 bases outside the gene matches. This CDR3 is built from 16 residues. CDR1 and CDR2 (germline): MDHEN, SYDVKM. The CDR3 spells CASSLGPRGQADTQYF. The CDR3 nucleotides are TGTGCCAGCAGTTTGGGTCCCAGGGGGCAGGCAGATACGCAGTATTTT.